A single T cell receptor (beta chain) is shown here with its context. The protocol was immunoSEQ multiplex PCR, while the TCRdb copy is restricted to in-frame clones and leaves out a portion. This table holds about 2 million clones, about 94% found once. This entry belongs to a study of shared clonotypes between healthy human individuals. About the research overall: The people who gave samples were a couple of women and three men aged 18 to 49.

It was CD45RO-negative cells, positively selected for CCR7, that made up naive CD8 cells, with terminally differentiated effector memory CD45RA+ cells excluded. CDR1 is MNHEY, CDR2 SMNVEV, per germline (reference sequence). The CDR3 is made up of 15 amino acids. J gave up 2 bases and V 3 bases, and 7 bases lay outside the gene matches. The clonotype comes from a man between 18 and 29 years old in good health. The J gene is TRBJ2-7, the V gene TRBV27, with 7 nucleotides matching TRBD1. The material sequenced was naive CD8+ T cells sorted from blood. As DNA, the CDR3 is TGTGCCAGCAGTTTTATAGGACAGGAACCCTACGAGCAGTACTTC. Its protein product is CASSFIGQEPYEQYF.